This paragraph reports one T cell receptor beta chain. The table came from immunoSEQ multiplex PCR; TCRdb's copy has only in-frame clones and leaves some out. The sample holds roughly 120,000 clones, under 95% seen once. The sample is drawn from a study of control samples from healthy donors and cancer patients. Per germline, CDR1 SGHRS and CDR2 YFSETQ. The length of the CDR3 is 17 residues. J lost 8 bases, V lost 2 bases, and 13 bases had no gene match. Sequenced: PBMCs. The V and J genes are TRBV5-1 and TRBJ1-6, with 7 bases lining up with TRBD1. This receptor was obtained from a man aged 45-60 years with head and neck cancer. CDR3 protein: CASSFGDPGQPYSPLHF. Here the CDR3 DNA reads TGCGCCAGCAGCTTCGGGGACCCGGGACAGCCATATTCACCCCTCCACTTT.